Listed below are T cell receptor beta chains from one sample, sequenced in a study of OX40 agonist ivuxolimab in advanced cancers. Using immunoSEQ multiplex PCR, the repertoire was profiled, and TCRdb retains in-frame clones only, with some absent. The table includes over 85,000 clones, approximately 89% detected once. Sequenced here: CD4+ or CD8+ T cells sorted from blood, sampled in a trial of the OX40 agonist ivuxolimab. All receptors derive from an adult with an advanced solid tumor such as melanoma, head and neck, liver or kidney cancer. CDR3s include the opening cysteine and the closing phenylalanine or tryptophan. D genes are given only for firm matches. The size of a clone is reported for some rows only, either as once, few or many, or as a class for expanded clones.

>TRBV5-6|TRBJ1-5|TRBD1|.
TGTGCCAGCAGCTTCCAGGGGGCTGTTGGCAATCAGCCCCAGCATTTT
CASSFQGAVGNQPQHF
>TRBV6-1|TRBJ2-5|.|.
TGTGCCAGCAGCCAAGCCGTTCTGGGAGAGACCCAGTACTTC
CASSQAVLGETQYF
>TRBV5-1|TRBJ2-3|TRBD2|.
TGCGCCAGCAGCCGTAGACTAGCGGGAGGTGCAGATACGCAGTATTTT
CASSRRLAGGADTQYF
>TRBV18|TRBJ1-3|.|.
TGTGCCAGCTCACTAACCGGCCTGGGCAGTGGAAACACCATATATTTT
CASSLTGLGSGNTIYF
>TRBV30|TRBJ1-3|.|few
TGTGCCTGGAGCTTCTCGGCCTACTCTGGAAACACCATATATTTT
CAWSFSAYSGNTIYF
>TRBV11-2|TRBJ1-5|TRBD1|.
TGTGCCAGCAGCTTAGGACAGGGTCAAGGGGCCCAGCATTTT
CASSLGQGQGAQHF
>TRBV4-3|TRBJ2-1|TRBD2|.
TGCGCCAGCAGCCTTTCTAGCGGAGGCTCCTACAATGAGCAGTTCTTC
CASSLSSGGSYNEQFF
>TRBV6-5|TRBJ1-1|TRBD1|.
TGTGCCAGCAGTTACGGGACAGCGGTAAGGACCACTGAAGCTTTCTTT
CASSYGTAVRTTEAFF
>TRBV28|TRBJ2-7|.|.
TGTGCCAGCAGTTTTCCGGGGAAAGTATACTTC
CASSFPGKVYF
>TRBV6-6|TRBJ2-1|.|few
TGTGCCAGCAGTCTCATCGAGGGCAATGAGCAGTTCTTC
CASSLIEGNEQFF
>TRBV9|TRBJ2-1|TRBD2|.
TGTGCCAGCAGCCGTAGAGAGGGTCTAGCGGGAAGGAGCTCCTACAATGAGCAGTTCTTC
CASSRREGLAGRSSYNEQFF
>TRBV7-9|TRBJ2-1|TRBD1|.
TGTGCCAGCAGCTTAGTTGGCAGGGGGCTTAACAATGAGCAGTTCTTC
CASSLVGRGLNNEQFF
>TRBV7-2|TRBJ1-1|.|.
TGTGCCAGCAGCTTAGCTGCAGACATGAACACTGAAGCTTTCTTT
CASSLAADMNTEAFF
>TRBV5-1|TRBJ2-1|TRBD2|.
TGCGCCAGCAGCTCGGGACTAGCCGCGAGCTCCTACAATGAGCAGTTCTTC
CASSSGLAASSYNEQFF
>TRBV5-4|TRBJ2-1|.|.
TGTGCCAGCAGAAATAATAGCTCCTACAATGAGCAGTTCTTC
CASRNNSSYNEQFF
>TRBV7-9|TRBJ2-1|.|once
TGTGCCAGCAGCTTAGTACGGTCCAATCGATACAATGAGCAGTTCTTC
CASSLVRSNRYNEQFF
>TRBV19|TRBJ1-1|TRBD1|.
TGTGCCAGTAGTATCATAACAGGGGCAGAAGCTTTCTTT
CASSIITGAEAFF
>TRBV7-2|TRBJ2-3|TRBD2|.
TGTGCCAGCAGCTTACTTAGCGGGTCAGATACGCAGTATTTT
CASSLLSGSDTQYF
>TRBV20-1|TRBJ1-4|.|once
TGCGGGGTTGCAACCAATGAAAAACTGTTTTTT
CGVATNEKLFF
>TRBV25-1|TRBJ1-2|.|.
TGTGCCAGCCGAGGATCTGTGGTGGCTAACTATGGCTACACCTTC
CASRGSVVANYGYTF
>TRBV5-1|TRBJ2-1|TRBD1|.
TGCGCCAGCAGCGTACCGGGACAGGGGGCGAACAATGAGCAGTTCTTC
CASSVPGQGANNEQFF